Below, one T cell receptor beta chain is given with its context. The source of the sample is a study of patients and donors after allogeneic stem cell transplantation. MiXCR, run by TCRdb on the RT-PCR reads, gives a single entry per CDR3 protein. The sample includes about a million distinct CDR3 sequences, roughly 17% seen only once; the top ten take roughly 6%. J gave up 3 bases and V 0 bases, and 3 bases lay outside the gene matches. This CDR3 has 15 amino acids. Germline values: CDR1 SGHDT, CDR2 YYEEEE. The chain uses TRBV5-6 and TRBJ1-1; 9 bases are a match to TRBD1. Specimen: blood, either unsorted or a sorted T cell fraction (not recorded which). The TCR sequence derives from a human donor who was either an allogeneic HSCT recipient or a stem cell or donor lymphocyte infusion donor (not recorded which). It is not recorded whose cells these are; they may come from a transplant donor. CDR3 sequence (DNA): TGTGCCAGCAGCTTGGATGGGACAGGGTACACTGAAGCTTTCTTT. As protein: CASSLDGTGYTEAFF.